This T cell receptor (beta chain) is from a study of blood T cell repertoires in COVID-19. As for the study in general: The cDNA or gDNA used as material had been derived from T cells, B-cell-depleted T cells, or PBMCs.

How the authors handled the data: By means of reference gene primer amplification, nucleated cell counts were estimated. Using immunoSEQ multiplex PCR, the repertoire was profiled, and TCRdb retains in-frame clones only, with some absent. V and J calls and clone size are as listed in that table; D and trimming were resolved from the DNA. The sample includes around 100,000 clones, 89% of them seen just once. Seattle patient enrollment occurred during active infection, with longitudinal follow-up thereafter. The germline CDR1 and CDR2 sequences are SGHNT and YYREEE (reference sequence). The CDR3 spans 13 residues. Trimming left V 5 bases short and J 5 bases short, with 10 bases between.

Sequenced input: peripheral blood. The TCR originated in a man aged 55-75 years with COVID-19, enrolled during active disease. The rearrangement links TRBV5-4 to TRBJ1-4; D is unresolved. CDR3 amino acids: CASRGQQNEKLFF. The CDR3 DNA reads as TGTGCCAGCAGGGGCCAGCAGAATGAAAAACTGTTTTTT.